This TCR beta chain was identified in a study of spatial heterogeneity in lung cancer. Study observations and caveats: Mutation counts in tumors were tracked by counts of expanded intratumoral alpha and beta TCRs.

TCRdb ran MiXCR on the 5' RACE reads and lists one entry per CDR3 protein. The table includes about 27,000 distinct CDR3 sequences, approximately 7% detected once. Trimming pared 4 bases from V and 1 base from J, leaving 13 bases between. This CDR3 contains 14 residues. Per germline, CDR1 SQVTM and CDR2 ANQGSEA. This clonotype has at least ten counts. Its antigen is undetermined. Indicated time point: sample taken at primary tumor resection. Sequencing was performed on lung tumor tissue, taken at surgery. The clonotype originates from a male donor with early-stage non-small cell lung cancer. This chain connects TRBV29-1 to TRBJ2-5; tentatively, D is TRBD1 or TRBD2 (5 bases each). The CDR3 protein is CSVVGPTLQETQYF. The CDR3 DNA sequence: TGCAGCGTTGTGGGACCTACTCTCCAAGAGACCCAGTACTTC.